This TCR beta chain was captured by sequencing in a study of T cell responses to AZD1222 COVID-19 vaccine. Sequenced by immunoSEQ multiplex PCR; TCRdb stores in-frame clones only, minus some. Found here are approximately 150,000 clones, about 86% of them singletons; the top ten hold about 4.8%. Germline assignment: CDR1 SGHNT and CDR2 YENEEA. The CDR3 extends over 18 amino acids. V shed 1 base and J 0 bases; nucleotides not matched to a gene: 10. The sequences come from peripheral blood, collected 28 days after the second AZD1222 dose. This clonotype was sampled from an adult who received the AZD1222 COVID-19 vaccine. The rearrangement joins TRBV11-3 to TRBJ2-3, with 7 bases aligning to TRBD2. CDR3 sequence reads: CASSLGQRAGESTDTQYF. CDR3 in DNA: TGTGCCAGCAGCTTAGGACAAAGGGCGGGGGAAAGCACAGATACGCAGTATTTT.